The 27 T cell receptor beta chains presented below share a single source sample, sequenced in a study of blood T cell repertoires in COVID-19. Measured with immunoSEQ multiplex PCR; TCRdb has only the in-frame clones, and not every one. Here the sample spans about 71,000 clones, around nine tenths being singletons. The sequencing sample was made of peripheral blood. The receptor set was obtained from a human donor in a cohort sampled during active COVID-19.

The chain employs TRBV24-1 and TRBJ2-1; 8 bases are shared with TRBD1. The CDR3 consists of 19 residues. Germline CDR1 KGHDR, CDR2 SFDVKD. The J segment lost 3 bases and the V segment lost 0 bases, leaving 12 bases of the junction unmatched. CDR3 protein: CATSDLIRDRLFFYNEQFF. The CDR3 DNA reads TGTGCCACCAGTGATTTGATTAGGGACAGGCTATTCTTCTACAATGAGCAGTTCTTC.

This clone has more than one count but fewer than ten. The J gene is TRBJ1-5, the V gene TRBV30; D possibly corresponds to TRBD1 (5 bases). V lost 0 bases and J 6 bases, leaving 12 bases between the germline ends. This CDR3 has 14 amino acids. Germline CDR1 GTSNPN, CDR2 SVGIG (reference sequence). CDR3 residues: CAWSVAGALQPQHF. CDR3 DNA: TGTGCCTGGAGTGTAGCTGGGGCCCTTCAGCCCCAGCATTTT.

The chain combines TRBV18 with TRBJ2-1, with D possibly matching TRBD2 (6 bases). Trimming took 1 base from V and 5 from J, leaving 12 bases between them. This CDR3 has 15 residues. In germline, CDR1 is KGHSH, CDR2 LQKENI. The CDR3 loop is CASSPRLVNDNEQFF. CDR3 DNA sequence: TGTGCCAGCTCACCACGACTAGTAAACGACAATGAGCAGTTCTTC. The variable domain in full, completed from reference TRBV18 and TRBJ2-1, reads NAGVMQNPRHLVRRRGQEARLRCSPMKGHSHVYWYRQLPEEGLKFMVYLQKENIIDESGMPKERFSAEFPKEGPSILRIQQVVRGDSAAYFCASSPRLVNDNEQFFGPGTRLTVL.

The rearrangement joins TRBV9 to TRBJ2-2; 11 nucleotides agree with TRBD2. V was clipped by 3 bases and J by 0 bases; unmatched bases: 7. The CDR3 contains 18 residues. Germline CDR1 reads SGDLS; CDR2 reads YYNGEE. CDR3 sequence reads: CASSARGSGGANTGELFF. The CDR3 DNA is TGTGCCAGCAGCGCCAGAGGTAGCGGGGGGGCGAACACCGGGGAGCTGTTTTTT.

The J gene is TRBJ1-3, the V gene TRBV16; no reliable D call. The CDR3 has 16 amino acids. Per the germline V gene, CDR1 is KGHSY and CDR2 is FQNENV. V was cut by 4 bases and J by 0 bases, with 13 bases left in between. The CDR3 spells CASSLSREASGNTIYF. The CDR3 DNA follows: TGTGCCAGCAGCCTATCCCGCGAGGCCTCTGGAAACACCATATATTTT.

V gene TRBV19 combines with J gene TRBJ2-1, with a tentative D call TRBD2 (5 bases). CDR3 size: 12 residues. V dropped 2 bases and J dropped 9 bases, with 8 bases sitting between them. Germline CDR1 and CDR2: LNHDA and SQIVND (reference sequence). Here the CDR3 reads CASSISGSEQFF. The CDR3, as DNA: TGTGCCAGTAGTATAAGCGGCAGTGAGCAGTTCTTC.

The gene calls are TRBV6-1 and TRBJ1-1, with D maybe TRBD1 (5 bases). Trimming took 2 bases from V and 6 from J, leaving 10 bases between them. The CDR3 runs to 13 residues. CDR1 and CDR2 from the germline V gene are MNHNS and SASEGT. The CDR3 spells CASSESWGAEAFF. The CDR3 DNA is TGTGCCAGCAGTGAATCATGGGGGGCTGAAGCTTTCTTT.

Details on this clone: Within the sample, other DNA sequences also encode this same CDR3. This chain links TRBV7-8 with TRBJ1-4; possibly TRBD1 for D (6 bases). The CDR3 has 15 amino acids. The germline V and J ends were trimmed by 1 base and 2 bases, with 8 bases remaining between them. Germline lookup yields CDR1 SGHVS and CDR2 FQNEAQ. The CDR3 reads CASSLVGQTNEKLFF. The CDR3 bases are TGTGCCAGCAGCTTAGTCGGACAGACTAATGAAAAACTGTTTTTT.

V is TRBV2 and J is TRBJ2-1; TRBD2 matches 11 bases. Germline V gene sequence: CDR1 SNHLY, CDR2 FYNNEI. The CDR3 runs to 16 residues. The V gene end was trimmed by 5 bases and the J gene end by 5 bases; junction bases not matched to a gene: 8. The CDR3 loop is CASSPPSGGNHNEQFF. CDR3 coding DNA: TGTGCCAGCAGTCCCCCTAGCGGGGGGAACCACAATGAGCAGTTCTTC.

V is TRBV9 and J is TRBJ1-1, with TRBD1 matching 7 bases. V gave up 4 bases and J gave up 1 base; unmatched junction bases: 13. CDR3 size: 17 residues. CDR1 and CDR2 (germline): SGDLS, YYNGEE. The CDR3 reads CASSPPLTGTENTEAFF. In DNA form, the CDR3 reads TGTGCCAGCAGCCCGCCGCTTACCGGGACAGAGAACACTGAAGCTTTCTTT.

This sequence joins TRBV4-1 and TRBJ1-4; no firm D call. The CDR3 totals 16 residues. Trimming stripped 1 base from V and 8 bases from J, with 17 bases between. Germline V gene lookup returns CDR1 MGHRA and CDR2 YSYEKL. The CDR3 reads CASSQGASFAFEKLFF. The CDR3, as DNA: TGCGCCAGCAGCCAAGGGGCCTCGTTTGCCTTCGAAAAACTGTTTTTT.

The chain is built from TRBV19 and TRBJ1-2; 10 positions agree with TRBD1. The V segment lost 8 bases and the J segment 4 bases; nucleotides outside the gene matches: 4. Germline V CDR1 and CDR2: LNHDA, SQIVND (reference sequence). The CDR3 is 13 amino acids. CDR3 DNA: TGTGCCAGTCTGGGACAGGGGTCCTATGGCTACACCTTC. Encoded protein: CASLGQGSYGYTF.

The CDR3 bases are TGCGCCAGCAGCCAAGATCCGGCCGAACCGGGTCAGCCCCAGCATTTT. Its protein product is CASSQDPAEPGQPQHF. The genes are TRBV4-1 and TRBJ1-5; D not certain. Germline V gene data show CDR1 as MGHRA and CDR2 as YSYEKL. The length of the CDR3 is 16 residues. The V gene lost 0 bases and the J gene lost 6 bases, with 15 bases spanning the gap.

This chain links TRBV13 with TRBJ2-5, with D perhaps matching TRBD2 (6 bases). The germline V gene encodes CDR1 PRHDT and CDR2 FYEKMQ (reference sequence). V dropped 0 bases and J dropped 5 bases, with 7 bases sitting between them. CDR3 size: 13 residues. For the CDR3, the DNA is TGTGCCAGCAGCTTAGGGGGAGGCGAGACCCAGTACTTC. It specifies CASSLGGGETQYF.

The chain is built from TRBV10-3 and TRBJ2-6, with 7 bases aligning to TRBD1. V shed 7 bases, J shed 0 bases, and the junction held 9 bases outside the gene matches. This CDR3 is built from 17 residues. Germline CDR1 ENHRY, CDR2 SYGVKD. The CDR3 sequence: CAITSGTANSGANVLTF. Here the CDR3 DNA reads TGTGCCATCACGTCCGGGACAGCAAACTCTGGGGCCAACGTCCTGACTTTC.

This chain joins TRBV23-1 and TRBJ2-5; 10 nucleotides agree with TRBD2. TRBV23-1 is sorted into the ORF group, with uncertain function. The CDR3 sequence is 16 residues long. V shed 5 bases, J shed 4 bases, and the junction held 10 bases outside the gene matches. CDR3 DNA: TGCGCCAGCAGTTCCCGGGTAGCGGGGGGTGGAGAGACCCAGTACTTC. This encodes CASSSRVAGGGETQYF.

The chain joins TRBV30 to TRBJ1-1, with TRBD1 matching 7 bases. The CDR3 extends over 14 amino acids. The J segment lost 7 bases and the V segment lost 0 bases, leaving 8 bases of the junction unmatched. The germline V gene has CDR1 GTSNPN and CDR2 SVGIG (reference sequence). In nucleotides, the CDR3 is TGTGCCTGGAGTGTAGGGCCAGGGGGTCATGAAGCTTTCTTT. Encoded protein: CAWSVGPGGHEAFF.

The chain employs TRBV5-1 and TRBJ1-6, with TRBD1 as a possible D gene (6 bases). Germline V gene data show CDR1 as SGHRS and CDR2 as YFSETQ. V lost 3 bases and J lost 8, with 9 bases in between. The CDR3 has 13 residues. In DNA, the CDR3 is TGCGCCAGCAGCTCGGGACATTATTCACCCCTCCACTTT. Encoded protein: CASSSGHYSPLHF.

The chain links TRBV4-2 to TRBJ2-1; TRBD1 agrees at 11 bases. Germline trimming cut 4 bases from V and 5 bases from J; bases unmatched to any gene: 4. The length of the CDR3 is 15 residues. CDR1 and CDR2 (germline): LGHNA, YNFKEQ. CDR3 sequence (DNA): TGTGCCAGCAGCCCCGGACAGGGGGCGGACAATGAGCAGTTCTTC. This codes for CASSPGQGADNEQFF.

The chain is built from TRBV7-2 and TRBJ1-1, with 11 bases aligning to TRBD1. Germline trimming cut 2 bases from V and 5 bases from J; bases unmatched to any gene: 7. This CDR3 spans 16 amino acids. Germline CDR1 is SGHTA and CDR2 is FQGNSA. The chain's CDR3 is CASSLRGDRGKTEAFF. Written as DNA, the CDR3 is TGTGCCAGCAGCTTAAGGGGGGACAGGGGGAAGACTGAAGCTTTCTTT.

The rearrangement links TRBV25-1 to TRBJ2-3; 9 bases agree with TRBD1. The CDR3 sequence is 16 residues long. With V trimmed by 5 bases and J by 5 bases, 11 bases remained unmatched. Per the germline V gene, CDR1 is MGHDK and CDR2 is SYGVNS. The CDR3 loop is CASSSRWTGVEDTQYF. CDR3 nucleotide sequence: TGTGCCAGCAGTTCCAGGTGGACAGGGGTGGAAGATACGCAGTATTTT.

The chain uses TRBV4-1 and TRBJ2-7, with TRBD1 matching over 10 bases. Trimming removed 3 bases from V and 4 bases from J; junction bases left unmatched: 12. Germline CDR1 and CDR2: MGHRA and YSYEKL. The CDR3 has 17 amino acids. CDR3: CASSHPSGDRGGYEQYF. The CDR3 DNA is TGCGCCAGCAGCCACCCCTCGGGGGACAGGGGAGGATACGAGCAGTACTTC.

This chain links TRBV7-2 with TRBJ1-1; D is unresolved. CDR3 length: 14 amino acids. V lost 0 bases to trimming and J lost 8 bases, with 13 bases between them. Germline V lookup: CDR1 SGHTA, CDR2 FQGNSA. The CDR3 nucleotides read TGTGCCAGCAGCTTAGCTTCTACGGGAACAGAAGCTTTCTTT. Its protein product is CASSLASTGTEAFF.

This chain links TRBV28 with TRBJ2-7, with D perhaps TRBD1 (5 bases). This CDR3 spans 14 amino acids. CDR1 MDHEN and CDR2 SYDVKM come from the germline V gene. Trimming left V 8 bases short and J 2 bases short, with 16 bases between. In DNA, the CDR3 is TGTGCCAGCGAGAACCTACAGGTCCCCTACGAGCAGTACTTC. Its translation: CASENLQVPYEQYF.

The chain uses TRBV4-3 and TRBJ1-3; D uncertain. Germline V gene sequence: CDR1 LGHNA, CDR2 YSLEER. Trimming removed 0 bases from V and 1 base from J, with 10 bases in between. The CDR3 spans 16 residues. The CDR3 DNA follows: TGCGCCAGCAGCCAAGATCTCCAGGTTTCTGGAAACACCATATATTTT. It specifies CASSQDLQVSGNTIYF.

CDR3 amino acids: CASSRSTGQGHEKLFF. The CDR3 region has the DNA TGTGCCAGTAGTAGGTCGACGGGACAGGGGCATGAAAAACTGTTTTTT. The V and J genes are TRBV19 and TRBJ1-4; the match to TRBD1 covers 10 bases. V lost 4 bases, J lost 6 bases, and 8 bases stayed unmatched. This CDR3 has 16 amino acids. The germline V gene encodes CDR1 LNHDA and CDR2 SQIVND (reference sequence).

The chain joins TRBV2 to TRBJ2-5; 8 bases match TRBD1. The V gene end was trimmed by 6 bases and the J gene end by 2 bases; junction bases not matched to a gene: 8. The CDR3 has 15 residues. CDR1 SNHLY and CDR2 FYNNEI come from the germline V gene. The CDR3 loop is CASRWQGTGQETQYF. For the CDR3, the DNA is TGTGCCAGCAGATGGCAGGGGACAGGACAAGAGACCCAGTACTTC.